What follows are 29 T cell receptor beta chains derived from one specimen sequenced in a study of Ad26.COV2.S vaccination and SARS-CoV-2 variants. Assay: immunoSEQ multiplex PCR; the TCRdb copy retains only in-frame clones and omits some. The profile shows around 320,000 clones, around 83% of them singletons. Documented treatment: roughly 19 received Ad26.COV2.S at low or high dose, single or two shots; several received placebo; per-sample allocation not given. Day 63 after the first injection of vaccine or placebo was the sampling time. The sample in question was peripheral blood, obtained in a trial of Ad26.COV2.S vaccine versus placebo. The receptors originated from a person between 18 and 65 years old who received the Ad26.COV2.S COVID-19 vaccine or a placebo.

The rearrangement uses TRBV9 and TRBJ2-3; TRBD1 aligns across 9 bases. The CDR3 is made up of 14 amino acids. The V gene end was trimmed by 7 bases and the J gene end by 5 bases; junction bases not matched to a gene: 8. The germline V gene has CDR1 SGDLS and CDR2 YYNGEE. CDR3 coding DNA: TGTGCCAGCGCCGGGACAGGGCGCGGAGATACGCAGTATTTT. Encoded protein: CASAGTGRGDTQYF. Full variable domain (rest looked up from reference TRBV9 and TRBJ2-3): DSGVTQTPKHLITATGQRVTLRCSPRSGDLSVYWYQQSLDQGLQFLIQYYNGEERAKGNILERFSAQQFPDLHSELNLSSLELGDSALYFCASAGTGRGDTQYFGPGTRLTVL.

The chain carries TRBV5-1 and TRBJ2-5; D gene ambiguous. V dropped 4 bases and J dropped 4 bases, with 14 bases sitting between them. The length of the CDR3 is 14 residues. Germline V gives CDR1 SGHRS, CDR2 YFSETQ. The CDR3 reads CASSRGTQIETQYF. The CDR3 region has the DNA TGCGCCAGCAGCCGCGGAACCCAAATAGAGACCCAGTACTTC.

To note about this clone: Other DNA sequences from this sample encode an identical CDR3 as well. For the CDR3, the DNA is TGTGCCAGCAGCTCTCGGACAGCGAACACTGAAGCTTTCTTT. It specifies CASSSRTANTEAFF. The chain couples TRBV7-2 to TRBJ1-1, with D possibly TRBD1 on 6 matching bases. The CDR3 totals 14 residues. Germline V CDR1 and CDR2: SGHTA, FQGNSA. Trimming stripped 4 bases from V and 1 base from J, with 10 bases between.

V usage is TRBV6-5 and J usage is TRBJ2-1, with D perhaps matching TRBD1 or TRBD2 (5 bases each). CDR1 is MNHEY and CDR2 is SVGAGI in the germline V gene. This CDR3 has 14 amino acids. V lost 7 bases, J lost 4 bases, and 14 bases lay in between. The CDR3 nucleotides read TGTGCCAGCACCCTAAGTGGGGGTTACAATGAGCAGTTCTTC. Protein sequence: CASTLSGGYNEQFF.

This clone was recorded at least ten times. The V and J genes are TRBV27 and TRBJ1-1; no clear D. This CDR3 is 12 amino acids long. Per the germline V gene, CDR1 is MNHEY and CDR2 is SMNVEV (reference sequence). Trimming took 5 bases from V and 4 from J, leaving 8 bases between them. CDR3 sequence reads: CASSNPFTEAFF. In DNA, the CDR3 is TGTGCCAGCAGTAATCCCTTCACTGAAGCTTTCTTT.

The chain employs TRBV7-9 and TRBJ2-7, with TRBD1 matching over 9 bases. Germline lookup yields CDR1 SEHNR and CDR2 FQNEAQ (reference sequence). The V and J ends lost 4 bases and 6 bases, in that order; junction bases with no gene match: 10. This CDR3 is built from 15 residues. The CDR3 nucleotides read TGTGCCAGCAGCTGGGAGAGGGACAGGGCCCCCGAGCAGTACTTC. This encodes CASSWERDRAPEQYF.

The rearrangement uses TRBV19 and TRBJ1-6; maybe TRBD1 (6 bases). The length of the CDR3 is 12 residues. V was clipped by 4 bases and J by 11 bases, with 9 bases between them. CDR1 is LNHDA and CDR2 is SQIVND in the germline V gene (reference sequence). The CDR3 is CASSTPGAPLHF. In DNA, the CDR3 is TGTGCCAGTAGTACTCCAGGGGCACCCCTCCACTTT.

The chain is built from TRBV20-1 and TRBJ1-2; a possible D gene is TRBD1 (6 bases). The germline V gene has CDR1 DFQATT and CDR2 SNEGSKA (reference sequence). The CDR3 runs 15 residues. Trimming took off 3 bases at V and 4 bases at J, with 18 bases between the two ends. The CDR3 region is CSASWRGRTSYGYTF. In nucleotides, the CDR3 is TGCAGTGCTAGTTGGAGGGGGAGGACCAGCTATGGCTACACCTTC.

V gene TRBV19 combines with J gene TRBJ1-1, with 7 bases aligning to TRBD1. CDR1 and CDR2 from the germline V gene are LNHDA and SQIVND (reference sequence). The CDR3 is made up of 16 amino acids. V shed 1 base, J shed 0 bases, and the junction held 5 bases outside the gene matches. CDR3 coding DNA: TGTGCCAGTAGTATAGGCGGGACAGTCATGAACACTGAAGCTTTCTTT. Protein sequence: CASSIGGTVMNTEAFF.

The V and J genes are TRBV7-2 and TRBJ1-6; TRBD1 matches 9 bases. V lost 5 bases and J lost 9; bases outside the gene matches: 8. Germline-derived CDR1 and CDR2 are SGHTA and FQGNSA. The CDR3 contains 15 residues. CDR3 nucleotides: TGTGCCAGCAGCCCACAGGGGGCTTCTGGTTCACCCCTCCACTTT. As protein: CASSPQGASGSPLHF.

The chain is built from TRBV11-1 and TRBJ1-2, with a possible D match to TRBD1 (6 bases). The germline V gene has CDR1 SGHAT and CDR2 FQDESV (reference sequence). Trimming left V 3 bases short and J 4 bases short, with 9 bases between. The CDR3 covers 13 residues. The CDR3 DNA sequence: TGTGCCAGCAGCTTGGAAGGGGGCTATGGCTACACCTTC. Encoded protein: CASSLEGGYGYTF.

This clone was counted only a few times. The rearrangement links TRBV3-1 (or the pseudogene TRBV3-2) to TRBJ1-2; D is ambiguous. CDR1 is LGHDT and CDR2 is YNNKEL in the germline V gene (reference sequence). The CDR3 has 16 residues. The V end was cut by 1 base, the J end by 6 bases, with 18 bases between. CDR3 sequence: CASSQAGPGAVNGYTF. The CDR3 bases are TGTGCCAGCAGCCAAGCCGGCCCAGGCGCCGTGAATGGCTACACCTTC.

In regard to this clone: At one end, the junction sequence differs from germline, possibly due to a read error. The gene calls are TRBV20-1 and TRBJ2-5; no reliable D call. Germline V gene sequence: CDR1 DFQATT, CDR2 SNEGSKA (reference sequence). The CDR3 is made up of 9 amino acids. CDR3 sequence (DNA): TGCAGTGCTAGAGGCCTCCTTAACTTC. Translating gives CSARGLLNF.

The chain recombines TRBV20-1 with TRBJ1-3; possible D gene TRBD1, 6 bases. The CDR3 consists of 16 residues. Germline V gives CDR1 DFQATT, CDR2 SNEGSKA (reference sequence). V lost 3 bases to trimming and J lost 1 base, with 16 bases between them. The CDR3 DNA is TGCAGTGCTAGTCCGGCAGGGGCGAGATCTGGAAACACCATATATTTT. Translating gives CSASPAGARSGNTIYF.

The V and J genes are TRBV5-6 and TRBJ1-2; TRBD1 matches at 8 bases. Per the germline V gene, CDR1 is SGHDT and CDR2 is YYEEEE. The CDR3 spans 17 residues. V lost 5 bases to trimming and J lost 7 bases; unmatched junction nucleotides: 19. CDR3 sequence (DNA): TGTGCCAGCAGGGAAACTGACAGGGGCTTATCCCGCAGTGGCTACACCTTC. Its protein product is CASRETDRGLSRSGYTF.

This chain uses TRBV18 with TRBJ2-2, with a weak D call TRBD1 (6 bases). Trimming took off 5 bases at V and 0 bases at J, with 16 bases between the two ends. Looked up from germline, CDR1 is KGHSH and CDR2 is LQKENI. There are 17 residues in the CDR3. The CDR3 protein is CASSSSQTGANTGELFF. DNA of the CDR3: TGTGCCAGCTCATCTTCCCAGACAGGCGCGAACACCGGGGAGCTGTTTTTT.

The V and J genes are TRBV29-1 and TRBJ2-3; 8 bases are shared with TRBD2. Germline-derived CDR1 and CDR2 are SQVTM and ANQGSEA. The V gene end was trimmed by 7 bases and the J gene end by 3 bases; junction bases not matched to a gene: 9. CDR3 length equals 14 residues. The CDR3 protein is CSGFLAGGTDTQYF. As DNA, the CDR3 is TGCAGCGGGTTCTTGGCGGGGGGAACAGATACGCAGTATTTT.

A remark on this clone: The sample contains more than one DNA sequence encoding this CDR3. The chain links TRBV5-1 to TRBJ1-3, with TRBD1 as a possible D gene (5 bases). Looked up from germline, CDR1 is SGHRS and CDR2 is YFSETQ. The CDR3 totals 14 residues. The V end lost 4 bases, the J end lost 1 base, and 9 bases lay between the germline ends. The CDR3 DNA sequence: TGCGCCAGCAGCGGTGGGGGTTCTGGAAACACCATATATTTT. Translation gives CASSGGGSGNTIYF. Using reference TRBV5-1 and TRBJ1-3 for the parts outside the CDR3, the full variable domain is KAGVTQTPRYLIKTRGQQVTLSCSPISGHRSVSWYQQTPGQGLQFLFEYFSETQRNKGNFPGRFSGRQFSNSRSEMNVSTLELGDSALYLCASSGGGSGNTIYFGEGSWLTVV.

This clone was counted only a few times. The rearrangement uses TRBV6-6 and TRBJ1-5; 9 positions match TRBD1. V lost 5 bases to trimming and J lost 0 bases; unmatched junction nucleotides: 8. Per germline, CDR1 MNHNY and CDR2 SVGAGI (reference sequence). The CDR3 sequence is 17 residues long. CDR3 region: CASSPGETGGSNQPQHF. The CDR3 DNA reads TGTGCCAGCAGTCCTGGCGAGACAGGGGGTAGCAATCAGCCCCAGCATTTT.

The V gene is TRBV18, the J gene TRBJ1-2; D is perhaps TRBD1 (6 bases). The ends were cut back, 2 bases at V and 4 bases at J, with 14 bases in the middle. This CDR3 is built from 15 residues. The germline V gene encodes CDR1 KGHSH and CDR2 LQKENI. The CDR3: CASSPIGGQGYGYTF. Written as DNA, the CDR3 is TGTGCCAGCTCACCAATAGGGGGGCAAGGCTATGGCTACACCTTC.

CDR3: CSASGGGAADTQYF. For the CDR3, the DNA is TGCAGTGCTAGTGGCGGGGGGGCGGCAGATACGCAGTATTTT. This chain links TRBV20-1 with TRBJ2-3; 9 bases match TRBD2. The CDR3 extends over 14 amino acids. Germline loops: CDR1 DFQATT, CDR2 SNEGSKA (reference sequence). V was pared by 3 bases and J by 4 bases, with 5 bases of the junction left unmatched.

The chain couples TRBV7-2 to TRBJ1-1, with TRBD1 matching over 8 bases. The J segment lost 5 bases and the V segment lost 5 bases, leaving 4 bases of the junction unmatched. CDR1 SGHTA and CDR2 FQGNSA come from the germline V gene. CDR3 length equals 13 residues. CDR3 in DNA: TGTGCCAGCAGCGCCCGACAGGGGACTGAAGCTTTCTTT. It is translated as CASSARQGTEAFF. The whole variable domain, filled in from reference TRBV7-2 and TRBJ1-1, reads GAGVSQSPSNKVTEKGKDVELRCDPISGHTALYWYRQSLGQGLEFLIYFQGNSAPDKSGLPSDRFSAERTGGSVSTLTIQRTQQEDSAVYLCASSARQGTEAFFGQGTRLTVV.

The gene calls are TRBV25-1 and TRBJ2-3; D uncertain. Trimming left V 3 bases short and J 6 bases short, with 4 bases between. Germline-derived CDR1 and CDR2 are MGHDK and SYGVNS. The CDR3 runs 11 residues. CDR3 sequence reads: CASSDLDTQYF. CDR3 sequence (DNA): TGTGCCAGCAGTGACCTGGATACGCAGTATTTT.

The V and J genes are TRBV7-3 and TRBJ2-3; unclear D gene. Germline V gene sequence: CDR1 SGHTA, CDR2 FQGTGA. The CDR3 spans 13 residues. The V gene lost 4 bases and the J gene lost 13 bases, with 18 bases spanning the gap. This CDR3 is CASSSSLAGFKYF. The CDR3 region has the DNA TGTGCCAGCAGCTCCTCTTTAGCTGGCTTCAAGTATTTT.

This clone was seen a handful of times. The chain is built from TRBV5-5 and TRBJ1-6, with 7 nucleotides matching TRBD1. V lost 0 bases, J lost 11 bases, and 5 bases stayed unmatched. The CDR3 is made up of 14 amino acids. From germline, CDR1 is SGHKS and CDR2 YYEKEE (reference sequence). This CDR3 reads CASSLGATGAPLHF. In DNA form, the CDR3 reads TGTGCCAGCAGCTTGGGGGCTACAGGGGCACCCCTCCACTTT.

This sequence joins TRBV7-2 and TRBJ2-2; D gene unclear. Trimming pared 6 bases from V and 5 bases from J, leaving 10 bases between. The germline gives CDR1 SGHTA, CDR2 FQGNSA. The CDR3 covers 13 residues. The CDR3 is CASRLTRTGELFF. In DNA, the CDR3 is TGTGCCAGCAGACTTACAAGAACCGGGGAGCTGTTTTTT.

The chain uses TRBV10-3 and TRBJ1-2; D gene unclear. V gave up 4 bases and J gave up 2 bases, with 8 bases separating them. The CDR3 consists of 13 residues. The germline V gene encodes CDR1 ENHRY and CDR2 SYGVKD. DNA of the CDR3: TGTGCCATCAGTGTTGGGCAGAACTATGGCTACACCTTC. This codes for CAISVGQNYGYTF.

This clone was detected once. This chain links TRBV6-2 or TRBV6-3 with TRBJ2-2; no firm D call. Germline CDR1 reads MNHEY; CDR2 reads SVGEGT. Trimming removed 0 bases at V and 7 bases at J, with 12 bases between. This CDR3 has 15 amino acids. The CDR3 DNA is TGTGCCAGCAGTTACTCGTCCAGCAGGCACGGGGAGCTGTTTTTT. Its translation is CASSYSSSRHGELFF.

CDR3 region: CATSREDRGGDTQYF. Written as DNA, the CDR3 is TGTGCCACCAGCAGAGAGGACAGGGGGGGAGATACGCAGTATTTT. The chain couples TRBV15 to TRBJ2-3; TRBD1 matches 10 bases. The ends lost 0 bases at V and 5 bases at J; junction bases unmatched: 2. This CDR3 is built from 15 residues. Germline CDR1 is LNHNV and CDR2 is YYDKDF (reference sequence).